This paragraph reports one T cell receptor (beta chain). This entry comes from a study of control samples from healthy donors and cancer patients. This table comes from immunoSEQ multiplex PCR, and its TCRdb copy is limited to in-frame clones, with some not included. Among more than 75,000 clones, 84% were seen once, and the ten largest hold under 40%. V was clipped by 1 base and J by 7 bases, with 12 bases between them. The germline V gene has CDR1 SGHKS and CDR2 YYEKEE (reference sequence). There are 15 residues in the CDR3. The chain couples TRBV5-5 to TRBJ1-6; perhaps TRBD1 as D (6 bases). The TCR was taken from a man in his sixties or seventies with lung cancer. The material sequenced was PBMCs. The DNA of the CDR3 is TGTGCCAGCAGCTTGCAGGGGTCCCGAAATTCACCCCTCCACTTT. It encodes CASSLQGSRNSPLHF.